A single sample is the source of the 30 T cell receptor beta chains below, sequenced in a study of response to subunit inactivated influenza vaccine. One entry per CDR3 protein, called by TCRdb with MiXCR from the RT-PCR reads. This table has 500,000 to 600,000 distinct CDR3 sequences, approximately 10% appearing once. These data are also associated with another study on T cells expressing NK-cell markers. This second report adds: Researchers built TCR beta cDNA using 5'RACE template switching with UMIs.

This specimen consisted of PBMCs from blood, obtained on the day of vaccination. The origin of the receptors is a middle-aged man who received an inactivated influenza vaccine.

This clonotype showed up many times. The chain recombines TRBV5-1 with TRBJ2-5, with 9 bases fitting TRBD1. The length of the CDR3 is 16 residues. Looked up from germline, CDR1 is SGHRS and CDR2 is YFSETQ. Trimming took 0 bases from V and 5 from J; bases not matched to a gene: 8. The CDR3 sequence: CASSLGGQGTYETQYF. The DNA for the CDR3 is TGCGCCAGCAGCTTGGGGGGACAGGGTACCTATGAGACCCAGTACTTC.

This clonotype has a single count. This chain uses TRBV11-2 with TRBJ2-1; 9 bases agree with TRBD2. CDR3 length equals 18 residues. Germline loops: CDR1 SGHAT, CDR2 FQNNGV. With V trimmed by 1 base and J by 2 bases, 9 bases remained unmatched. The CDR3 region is CASSLVRSGRPPYNEQFF. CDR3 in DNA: TGTGCCAGCAGCTTAGTACGAAGCGGGAGGCCCCCCTACAATGAGCAGTTCTTC.

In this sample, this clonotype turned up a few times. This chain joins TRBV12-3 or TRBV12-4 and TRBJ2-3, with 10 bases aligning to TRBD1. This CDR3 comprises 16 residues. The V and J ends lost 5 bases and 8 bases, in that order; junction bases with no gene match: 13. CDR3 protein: CASSGLRQGAKGTQYF. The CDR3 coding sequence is TGTGCCAGCAGTGGACTGAGACAGGGGGCTAAGGGTACGCAGTATTTT.

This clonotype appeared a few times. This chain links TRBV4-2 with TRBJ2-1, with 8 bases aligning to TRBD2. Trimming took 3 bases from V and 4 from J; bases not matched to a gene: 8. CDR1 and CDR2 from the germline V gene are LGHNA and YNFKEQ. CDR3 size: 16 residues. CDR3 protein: CASSQEAGAGYNEQFF. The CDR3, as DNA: TGTGCCAGCAGCCAGGAAGCGGGGGCGGGTTACAATGAGCAGTTCTTC.

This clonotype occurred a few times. The CDR3 nucleotides read TGCAGTGCTAGTCAAACCTCCGGGACAGGGACTGAAGCTTTCTTT. It is translated as CSASQTSGTGTEAFF. The chain joins TRBV20-1 to TRBJ1-1; 9 positions match TRBD1. V lost 3 bases to trimming and J lost 5 bases; unmatched junction nucleotides: 10. Germline CDR1 DFQATT, CDR2 SNEGSKA (reference sequence). CDR3 length: 15 amino acids.

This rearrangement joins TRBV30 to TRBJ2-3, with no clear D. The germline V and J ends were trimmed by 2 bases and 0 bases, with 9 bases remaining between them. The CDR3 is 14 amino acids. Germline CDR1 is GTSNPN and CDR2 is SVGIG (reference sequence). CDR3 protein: CAWSRWGSTDTQYF. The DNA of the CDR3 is TGTGCCTGGAGTAGGTGGGGTAGCACAGATACGCAGTATTTT.

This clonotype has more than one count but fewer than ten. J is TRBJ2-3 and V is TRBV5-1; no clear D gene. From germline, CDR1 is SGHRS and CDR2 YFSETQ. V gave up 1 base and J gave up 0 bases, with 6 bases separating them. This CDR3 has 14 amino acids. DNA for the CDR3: TGCGCCAGCAGCTTGTTGGACAGCACAGATACGCAGTATTTT. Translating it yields CASSLLDSTDTQYF.

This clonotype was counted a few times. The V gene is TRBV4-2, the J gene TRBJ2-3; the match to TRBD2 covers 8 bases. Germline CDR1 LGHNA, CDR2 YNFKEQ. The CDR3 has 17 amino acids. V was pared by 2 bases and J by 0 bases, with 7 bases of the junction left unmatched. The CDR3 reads CASSQHSGSSSTDTQYF. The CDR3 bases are TGTGCCAGCAGCCAACACAGCGGGAGCTCTAGCACAGATACGCAGTATTTT.

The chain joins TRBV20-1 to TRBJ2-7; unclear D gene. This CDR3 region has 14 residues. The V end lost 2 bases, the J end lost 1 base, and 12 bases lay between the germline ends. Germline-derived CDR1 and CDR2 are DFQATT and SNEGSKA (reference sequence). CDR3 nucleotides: TGCAGTGCTAGAAAGGCAGTACAATCCTACGAGCAGTACTTC. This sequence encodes CSARKAVQSYEQYF.

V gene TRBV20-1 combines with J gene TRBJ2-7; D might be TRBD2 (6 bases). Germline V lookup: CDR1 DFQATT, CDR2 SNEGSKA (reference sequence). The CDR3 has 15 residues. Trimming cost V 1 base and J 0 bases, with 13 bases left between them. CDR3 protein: CSARGTMTSSYEQYF. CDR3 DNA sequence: TGCAGTGCTAGAGGGACAATGACTAGCTCCTACGAGCAGTACTTC.

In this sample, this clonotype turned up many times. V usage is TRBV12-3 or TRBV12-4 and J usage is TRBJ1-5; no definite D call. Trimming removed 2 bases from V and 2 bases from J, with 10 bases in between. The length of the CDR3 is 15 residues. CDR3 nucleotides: TGTGCCAGCAGTTTAAAGGCAGGAGGCAATCAGCCCCAGCATTTT. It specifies CASSLKAGGNQPQHF.

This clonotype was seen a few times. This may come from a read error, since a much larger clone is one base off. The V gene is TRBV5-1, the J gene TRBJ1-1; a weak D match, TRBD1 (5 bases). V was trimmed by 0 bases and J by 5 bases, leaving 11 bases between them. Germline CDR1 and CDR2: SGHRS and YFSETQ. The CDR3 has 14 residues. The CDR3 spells CASSLDTRGTEAFF. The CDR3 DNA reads TGCGCCAGCAGCTTGGACACCCGGGGGACTGAAGCTTTCTTT.

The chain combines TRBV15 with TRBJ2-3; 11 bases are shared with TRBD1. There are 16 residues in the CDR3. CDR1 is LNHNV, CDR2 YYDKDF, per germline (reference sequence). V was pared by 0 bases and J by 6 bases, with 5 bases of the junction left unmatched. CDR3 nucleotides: TGTGCCACCAGCAGAGATTTCGGGGACAGGGGGGATACGCAGTATTTT. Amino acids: CATSRDFGDRGDTQYF. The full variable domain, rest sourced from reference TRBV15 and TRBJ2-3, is DAMVIQNPRYQVTQFGKPVTLSCSQTLNHNVMYWYQQKSSQAPKLLFHYYDKDFNNEADTPDNFQSRRPNTSFCFLDIRSPGLGDTAMYLCATSRDFGDRGDTQYFGPGTRLTVL.

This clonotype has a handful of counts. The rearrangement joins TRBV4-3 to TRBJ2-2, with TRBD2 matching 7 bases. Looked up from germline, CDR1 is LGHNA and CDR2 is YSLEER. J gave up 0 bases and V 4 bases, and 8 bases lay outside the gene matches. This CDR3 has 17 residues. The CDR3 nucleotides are TGCGCCAGCAGCCCCAGAGGAGCGGGAACGAACACCGGGGAGCTGTTTTTT. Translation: CASSPRGAGTNTGELFF.

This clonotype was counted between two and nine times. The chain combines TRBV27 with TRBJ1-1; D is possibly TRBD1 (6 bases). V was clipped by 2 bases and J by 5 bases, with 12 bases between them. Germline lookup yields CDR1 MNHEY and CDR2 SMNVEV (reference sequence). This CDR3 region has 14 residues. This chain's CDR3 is CASSLGGVKTEAFF. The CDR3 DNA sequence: TGTGCCAGCAGTTTAGGGGGCGTAAAAACTGAAGCTTTCTTT.

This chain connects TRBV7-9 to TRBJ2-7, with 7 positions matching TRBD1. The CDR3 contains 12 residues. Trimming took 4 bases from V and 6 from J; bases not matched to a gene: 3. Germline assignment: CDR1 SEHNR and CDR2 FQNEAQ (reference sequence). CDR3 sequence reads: CASSWDSSEQYF. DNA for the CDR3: TGTGCCAGCAGCTGGGACAGCTCCGAGCAGTACTTC.

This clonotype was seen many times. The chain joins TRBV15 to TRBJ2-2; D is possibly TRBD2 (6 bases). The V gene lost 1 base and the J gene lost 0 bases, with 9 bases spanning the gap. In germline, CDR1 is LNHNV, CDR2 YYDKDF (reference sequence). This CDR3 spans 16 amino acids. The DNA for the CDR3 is TGTGCCACCAGCAGAGCAAGCGGGTCGAACACCGGGGAGCTGTTTTTT. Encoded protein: CATSRASGSNTGELFF.

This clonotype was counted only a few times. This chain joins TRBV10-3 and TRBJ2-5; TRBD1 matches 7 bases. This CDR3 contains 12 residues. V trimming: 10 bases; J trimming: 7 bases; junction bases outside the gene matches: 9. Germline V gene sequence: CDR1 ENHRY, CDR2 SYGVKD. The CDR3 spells CATGTDRGTQYF. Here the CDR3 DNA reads TGTGCCACTGGGACAGACCGGGGGACCCAGTACTTC.

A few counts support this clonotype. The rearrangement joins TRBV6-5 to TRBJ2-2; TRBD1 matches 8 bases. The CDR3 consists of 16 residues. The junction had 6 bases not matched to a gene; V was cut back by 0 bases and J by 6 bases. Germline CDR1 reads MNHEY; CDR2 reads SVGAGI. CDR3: CASSYSWTGRSGELFF. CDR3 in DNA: TGTGCCAGCAGTTACTCCTGGACAGGGCGCTCCGGGGAGCTGTTTTTT.

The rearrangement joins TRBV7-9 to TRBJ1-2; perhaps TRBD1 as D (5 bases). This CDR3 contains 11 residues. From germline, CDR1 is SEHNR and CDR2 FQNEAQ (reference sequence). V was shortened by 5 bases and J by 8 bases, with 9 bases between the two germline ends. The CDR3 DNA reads TGTGCCAGCAGCCCCGACAGCGGCTACACCTTC. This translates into CASSPDSGYTF.

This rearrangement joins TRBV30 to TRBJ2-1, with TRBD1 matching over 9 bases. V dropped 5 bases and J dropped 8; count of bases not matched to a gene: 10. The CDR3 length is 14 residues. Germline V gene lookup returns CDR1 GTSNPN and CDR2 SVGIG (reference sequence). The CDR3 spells CAWADAQGAYEQFF. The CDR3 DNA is TGTGCCTGGGCGGACGCACAGGGGGCTTATGAGCAGTTCTTC.

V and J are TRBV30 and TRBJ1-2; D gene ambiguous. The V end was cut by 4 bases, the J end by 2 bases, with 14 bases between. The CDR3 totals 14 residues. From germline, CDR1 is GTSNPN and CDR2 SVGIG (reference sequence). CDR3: CAWKTRDRNYGYTF. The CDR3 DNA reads TGTGCCTGGAAAACTCGGGATCGGAACTATGGCTACACCTTC. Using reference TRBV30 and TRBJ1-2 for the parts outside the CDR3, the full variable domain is SQTIHQWPATLVQPVGSPLSLECTVEGTSNPNLYWYRQAAGRGLQLLFYSVGIGQISSEVPQNLSASRPQDRQFILSSKKLLLSDSGFYLCAWKTRDRNYGYTFGSGTRLTVV.

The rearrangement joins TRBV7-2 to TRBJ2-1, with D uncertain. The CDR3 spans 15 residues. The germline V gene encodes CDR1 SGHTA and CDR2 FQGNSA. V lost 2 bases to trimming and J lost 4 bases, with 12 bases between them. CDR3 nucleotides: TGTGCCAGCAGCTTACGTGCGGTGAGGTACAATGAGCAGTTCTTC. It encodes CASSLRAVRYNEQFF. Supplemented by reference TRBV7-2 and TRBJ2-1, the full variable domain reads GAGVSQSPSNKVTEKGKDVELRCDPISGHTALYWYRQSLGQGLEFLIYFQGNSAPDKSGLPSDRFSAERTGGSVSTLTIQRTQQEDSAVYLCASSLRAVRYNEQFFGPGTRLTVL.

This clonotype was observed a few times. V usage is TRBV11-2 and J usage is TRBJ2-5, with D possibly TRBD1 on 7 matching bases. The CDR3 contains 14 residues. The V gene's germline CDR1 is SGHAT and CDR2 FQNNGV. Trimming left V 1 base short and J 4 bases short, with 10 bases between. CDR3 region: CASSLVRGAETQYF. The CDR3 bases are TGTGCCAGCAGCTTAGTCAGGGGGGCAGAGACCCAGTACTTC.

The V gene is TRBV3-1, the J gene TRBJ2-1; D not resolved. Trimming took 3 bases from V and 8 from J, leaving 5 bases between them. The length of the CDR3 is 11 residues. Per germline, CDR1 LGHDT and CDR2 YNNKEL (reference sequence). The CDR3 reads CASSHYYEQFF. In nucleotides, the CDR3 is TGTGCCAGCAGCCACTATTATGAGCAGTTCTTC.

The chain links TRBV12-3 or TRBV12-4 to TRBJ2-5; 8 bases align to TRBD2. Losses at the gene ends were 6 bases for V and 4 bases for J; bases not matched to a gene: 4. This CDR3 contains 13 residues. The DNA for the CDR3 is TGTGCCAGCAGCATGGGGACTAGAGAGACCCAGTACTTC. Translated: CASSMGTRETQYF.

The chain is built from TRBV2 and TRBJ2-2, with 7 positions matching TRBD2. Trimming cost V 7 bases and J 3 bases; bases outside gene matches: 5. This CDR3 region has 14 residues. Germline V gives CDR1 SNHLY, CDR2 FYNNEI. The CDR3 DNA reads TGTGCCAGCAATATGGGGGGGTACACCGGGGAGCTGTTTTTT. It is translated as CASNMGGYTGELFF.

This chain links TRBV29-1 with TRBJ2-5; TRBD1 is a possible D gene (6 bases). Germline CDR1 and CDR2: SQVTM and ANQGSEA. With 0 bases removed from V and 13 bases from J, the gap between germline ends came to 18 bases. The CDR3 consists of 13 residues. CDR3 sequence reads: CSVEDRTAKQRYF. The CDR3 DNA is TGCAGCGTTGAAGATCGGACAGCGAAGCAGCGGTACTTC.

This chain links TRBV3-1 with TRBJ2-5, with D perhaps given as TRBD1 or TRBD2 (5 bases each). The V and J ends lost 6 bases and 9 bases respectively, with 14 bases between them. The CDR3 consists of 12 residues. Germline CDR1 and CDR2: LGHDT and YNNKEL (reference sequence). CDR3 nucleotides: TGTGCCAGCAGTCGGGACCCCAGGGCCCAGTACTTC. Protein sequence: CASSRDPRAQYF.

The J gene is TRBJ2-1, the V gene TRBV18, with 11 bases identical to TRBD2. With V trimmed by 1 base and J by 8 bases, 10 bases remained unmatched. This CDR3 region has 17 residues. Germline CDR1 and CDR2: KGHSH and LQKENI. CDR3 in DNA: TGTGCCAGCTCACCACAGCTTGGGACTAGCGGAGGGGATGAGCAGTTCTTC. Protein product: CASSPQLGTSGGDEQFF.